This paragraph covers one TCR beta chain sequence. What it binds is not known. Time point given: week 11, during vaccination. Every vaccination contained 300 ug of the mutant IDH1 20-mer peptide and was paired with topical imiquimod. Donors had new IDH1-mutant astrocytomas of WHO grade 3 or 4 (ATRX-lost). Data came from immunoSEQ multiplex PCR; TCRdb stores just in-frame clones and leaves some out. The table shows tens of thousands of clones, with around 82% occurring only once. The trim removed 4 bases at V and 4 bases at J, leaving 6 bases unmatched. Germline values: CDR1 SGHRS, CDR2 YFSETQ. This CDR3 region has 15 residues. This sample was included in a study of a mutant IDH1 vaccine in newly diagnosed glioma. Across the whole study: Before enrollment, the patients had been treated with radiotherapy alone, temozolomide alone, or both together. Most of them had received both.

Study-wide points: Induction of immune responses by the vaccine occurred in approximately 93% of patients.

The sample in question was PBMCs, obtained from a glioma patient whose treatment included an IDH1 peptide vaccine. V is TRBV5-1 and J is TRBJ1-5; 9 bases fit TRBD1. This receptor was identified in a woman between 18 and 29 years old with glioma. DNA for the CDR3: TGCGCCAGCAGCCCCTTGGGACAGGGAAATCAGCCCCAGCATTTT. Translated, it gives CASSPLGQGNQPQHF.